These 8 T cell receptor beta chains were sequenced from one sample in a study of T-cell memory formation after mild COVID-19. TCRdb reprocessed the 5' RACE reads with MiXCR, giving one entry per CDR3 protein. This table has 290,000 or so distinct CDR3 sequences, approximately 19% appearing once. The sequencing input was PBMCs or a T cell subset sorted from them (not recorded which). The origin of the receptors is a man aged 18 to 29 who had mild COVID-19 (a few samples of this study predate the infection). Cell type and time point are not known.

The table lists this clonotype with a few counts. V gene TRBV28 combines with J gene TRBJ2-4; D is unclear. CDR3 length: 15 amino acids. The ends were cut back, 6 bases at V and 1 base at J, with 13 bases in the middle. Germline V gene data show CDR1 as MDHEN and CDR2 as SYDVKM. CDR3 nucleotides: TGTGCCAGCAGCCTCCTTACTTTCGCCAAAAACATTCAGTACTTC. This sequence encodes CASSLLTFAKNIQYF.

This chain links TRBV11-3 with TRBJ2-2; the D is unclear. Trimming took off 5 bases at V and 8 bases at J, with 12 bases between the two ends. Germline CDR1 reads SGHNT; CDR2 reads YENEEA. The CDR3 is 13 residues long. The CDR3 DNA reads TGTGCCAGCAGCAAGGGTGGAAGAGGGGAGCTGTTTTTT. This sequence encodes CASSKGGRGELFF.

In DNA form, the CDR3 reads TGTGCCAGCAGTTCCCCCCCGGCAAACTATGGCTACACCTTC. It specifies CASSSPPANYGYTF. The chain has TRBV6-2 or TRBV6-3 and TRBJ1-2; D not certain. Germline CDR1 is MNHEY and CDR2 is SVGEGT. V gave up 4 bases and J gave up 2 bases, with 11 bases separating them. The CDR3 contains 14 residues.

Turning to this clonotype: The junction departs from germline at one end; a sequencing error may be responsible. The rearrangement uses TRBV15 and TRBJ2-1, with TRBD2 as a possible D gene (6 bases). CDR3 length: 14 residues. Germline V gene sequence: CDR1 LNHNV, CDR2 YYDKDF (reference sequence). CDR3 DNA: TGTGCCACCAGTGCTAGGGACTTCGGCAATGAGCATTTCTTC. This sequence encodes CATSARDFGNEHFF.

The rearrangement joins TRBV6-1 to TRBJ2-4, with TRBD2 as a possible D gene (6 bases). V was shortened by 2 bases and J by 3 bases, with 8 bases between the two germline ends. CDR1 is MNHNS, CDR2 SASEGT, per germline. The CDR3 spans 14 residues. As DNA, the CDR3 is TGTGCCAGCAGTGAATGGGGAGGCAAAAACATTCAGTACTTC. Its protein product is CASSEWGGKNIQYF.

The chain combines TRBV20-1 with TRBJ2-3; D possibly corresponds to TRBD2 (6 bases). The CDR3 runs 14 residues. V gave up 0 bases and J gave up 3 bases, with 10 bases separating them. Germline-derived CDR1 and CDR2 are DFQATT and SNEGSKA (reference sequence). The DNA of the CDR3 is TGCAGTGCTAGAGATGGGGGGAGGACAGATACGCAGTATTTT. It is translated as CSARDGGRTDTQYF.

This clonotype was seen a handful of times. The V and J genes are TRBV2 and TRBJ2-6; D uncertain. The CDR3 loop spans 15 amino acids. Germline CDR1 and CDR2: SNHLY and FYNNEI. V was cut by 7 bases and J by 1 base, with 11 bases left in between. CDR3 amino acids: CASNSGWSGANVLTF. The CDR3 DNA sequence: TGTGCCAGCAACTCGGGTTGGTCTGGGGCCAACGTCCTGACTTTC.

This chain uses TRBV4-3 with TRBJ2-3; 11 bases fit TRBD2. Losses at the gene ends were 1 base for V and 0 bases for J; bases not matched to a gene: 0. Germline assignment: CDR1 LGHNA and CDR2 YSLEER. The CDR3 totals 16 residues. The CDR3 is CASSQGTSGSTDTQYF. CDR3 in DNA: TGCGCCAGCAGCCAAGGGACTAGCGGGAGCACAGATACGCAGTATTTT.